This TCR beta chain was identified in a study of shared clonotypes between healthy human individuals. For the study at large: The cohort comprised a couple of women and a few men. Their ages spanned 18 to 49 years. Per-donor plates numbered three CD4 naive, three CD4 memory, two CD8 naive and one CD8 memory.

Trimming stripped 1 base from V and 1 base from J, with 11 bases between. Germline loops: CDR1 MNHEY, CDR2 SMNVEV (reference sequence). The length of the CDR3 is 16 residues. Whole-study results and caveats: Naive subsets generally had larger estimated richness than memory subsets. Clonotypes not shared had lower generation probabilities than those common to all four donors.

Measured with immunoSEQ multiplex PCR; TCRdb has only the in-frame clones, and not every one. The repertoire consists of about 2.1 million clones, with just over 90% occurring once and the leading ten covering less than 2%. About this clone itself: Its antigen is unknown.

It was CD45RO-negative cells, positively selected for CCR7, that made up naive CD8 cells, with terminally differentiated effector memory CD45RA+ cells excluded. Source material: naive CD8+ T cells from PBMCs. The source of this sequence is a man younger than 35 in good health. Some clones in this sample may be carry-over from other donors' samples. This chain links TRBV27 with TRBJ2-1, with D tentatively TRBD1 (5 bases). CDR3 nucleotides: TGTGCCAGCAGTTTATATGCAGGGCAATCCTACAATGAGCAGTTCTTC. Its protein is CASSLYAGQSYNEQFF.